This is a list of T cell receptor beta chains from one sample in a study of blood T cell repertoires in COVID-19. Clones were sequenced by immunoSEQ multiplex PCR, and TCRdb holds only the in-frame ones, with some missing. The sample contains 150,000 or so clones, about 90% of which appear only once. Input material: peripheral blood. These receptors all stem from a man in his fifties with acute or convalescent COVID-19. Each CDR3 is given with its conserved first and last residue. Fields, in order: CDR3 length, D gene, J gene, clone size, V gene, CDR3 protein, CDR3 DNA. The D gene is left open where the match is weak. The size entry is marked missing in some rows and otherwise reads once, few, many or a size class.

cdr3_length: 17
d_call: -
j_call: TRBJ1-6
clone_size: -
v_call: TRBV3-1/TRBV3-2
cdr3_aa: CASSSGQRSSYNSPLHF
cdr3_nt: TGTGCCAGCAGCTCAGGACAGCGGAGCTCCTATAATTCACCCCTCCACTTT

cdr3_length: 15
d_call: -
j_call: TRBJ1-1
clone_size: -
v_call: TRBV6-5
cdr3_aa: CASSTSLGGGAEAFF
cdr3_nt: TGTGCCAGCAGTACCTCTTTGGGGGGAGGGGCTGAAGCTTTCTTT

cdr3_length: 16
d_call: TRBD1
j_call: TRBJ1-2
clone_size: -
v_call: TRBV24-1
cdr3_aa: CATSDSGQSANYGYTF
cdr3_nt: TGTGCCACCAGTGACTCGGGACAGTCAGCTAACTATGGCTACACCTTC

cdr3_length: 17
d_call: TRBD2
j_call: TRBJ2-1
clone_size: -
v_call: TRBV9
cdr3_aa: CASSVGWSGAYQNEQFF
cdr3_nt: TGTGCCAGCAGCGTAGGTTGGAGCGGGGCCTATCAAAATGAGCAGTTCTTC

cdr3_length: 13
d_call: -
j_call: TRBJ2-1
clone_size: -
v_call: TRBV9
cdr3_aa: CASSVPTDNEQFF
cdr3_nt: TGTGCCAGCAGCGTACCGACAGACAATGAGCAGTTCTTC

cdr3_length: 15
d_call: TRBD2
j_call: TRBJ2-5
clone_size: -
v_call: TRBV24-1
cdr3_aa: CATSGGSGSGETQYF
cdr3_nt: TGTGCCACCAGTGGGGGCAGCGGGAGTGGAGAGACCCAGTACTTC

cdr3_length: 15
d_call: -
j_call: TRBJ2-6
clone_size: -
v_call: TRBV19
cdr3_aa: CASRGLASGANVLTF
cdr3_nt: TGTGCCAGTAGGGGACTGGCGTCAGGGGCCAACGTCCTGACTTTC

cdr3_length: 15
d_call: -
j_call: TRBJ1-5
clone_size: -
v_call: TRBV15
cdr3_aa: CATSSGQNSNQPQHF
cdr3_nt: TGTGCCACCAGCAGCGGACAGAATAGCAATCAGCCCCAGCATTTT

cdr3_length: 17
d_call: -
j_call: TRBJ2-7
clone_size: -
v_call: TRBV7-6
cdr3_aa: CASSSGIASRLSYEQYF
cdr3_nt: TGTGCCAGCAGCTCAGGCATAGCGAGTCGACTTTCCTACGAGCAGTACTTC

cdr3_length: 14
d_call: -
j_call: TRBJ2-7
clone_size: -
v_call: TRBV27
cdr3_aa: CASSLYGSSYEQYF
cdr3_nt: TGTGCCAGCAGTTTATACGGGAGTAGCTACGAGCAGTACTTC

cdr3_length: 12
d_call: -
j_call: TRBJ2-5
clone_size: -
v_call: TRBV7-2
cdr3_aa: CASSLTSRTQYF
cdr3_nt: TGTGCCAGCAGTCTGACTAGTCGGACCCAGTACTTC

cdr3_length: 13
d_call: TRBD1
j_call: TRBJ1-1
clone_size: -
v_call: TRBV28
cdr3_aa: CASTTTDRGPAFF
cdr3_nt: TGTGCCAGCACCACTACGGACAGGGGGCCAGCTTTCTTT

cdr3_length: 13
d_call: -
j_call: TRBJ2-2
clone_size: -
v_call: TRBV7-2
cdr3_aa: CASSLSGLAGLFF
cdr3_nt: TGTGCCAGCAGCTTATCCGGGCTAGCAGGGCTGTTTTTT

cdr3_length: 15
d_call: TRBD1
j_call: TRBJ2-4
clone_size: few
v_call: TRBV2
cdr3_aa: CASRGQELAKNIQYF
cdr3_nt: TGTGCCAGCAGAGGACAGGAGCTAGCCAAAAACATTCAGTACTTC

cdr3_length: 14
d_call: -
j_call: TRBJ1-2
clone_size: -
v_call: TRBV19
cdr3_aa: CASSSDDRSYGYTF
cdr3_nt: TGTGCCAGTAGTTCAGATGACAGGAGCTATGGCTACACCTTC

cdr3_length: 20
d_call: -
j_call: TRBJ2-2
clone_size: -
v_call: TRBV28
cdr3_aa: CASSFGLGWLGDTNTGELFF
cdr3_nt: TGTGCCAGCAGTTTCGGCTTGGGCTGGCTGGGGGACACTAACACCGGGGAGCTGTTTTTT

cdr3_length: 15
d_call: -
j_call: TRBJ1-1
clone_size: few
v_call: TRBV6-1
cdr3_aa: CASSETAWLNTEAFF
cdr3_nt: TGTGCCAGCAGTGAGACAGCGTGGCTGAACACTGAAGCTTTCTTT

cdr3_length: 16
d_call: -
j_call: TRBJ1-5
clone_size: -
v_call: TRBV7-2
cdr3_aa: CASSLAPTAFNQPQHF
cdr3_nt: TGTGCCAGCAGCTTAGCGCCGACAGCTTTCAATCAGCCCCAGCATTTT

cdr3_length: 11
d_call: -
j_call: TRBJ2-3
clone_size: once
v_call: TRBV10-2
cdr3_aa: CASRLLDTQYF
cdr3_nt: TGCGCCAGTAGACTATTAGATACGCAGTATTTT

cdr3_length: 14
d_call: TRBD1
j_call: TRBJ2-1
clone_size: -
v_call: TRBV5-6
cdr3_aa: CATTQGAGYNEQFF
cdr3_nt: TGTGCCACCACCCAGGGGGCAGGCTACAATGAGCAGTTCTTC